This paragraph covers one T cell receptor (beta chain) sequence. The antigen remains undetermined. The CDR3 spans 15 residues. The germline gives CDR1 SEHNR, CDR2 FQNEAQ (reference sequence). Trimming pared 5 bases from V and 5 bases from J, leaving 17 bases between. The sample belongs to a study of cytomegalovirus exposure and HLA in healthy donors. Whole-study context: The same platform used for the approximately 670 first-cohort repertoires was also used for the 95 to 150 validation repertoires, as a later analysis reported. Study observations and caveats: Most observed TCR sequences were rare, whereas some public TCRs were detected in many donors. High specificity and sensitivity for cytomegalovirus status were reported for the classifier.

The assay was immunoSEQ multiplex PCR, and TCRdb's table has in-frame clones only and misses some. The profile covers over 150,000 clones, with 85% appearing a single time and 15% to 20% taken by the ten largest. The rearrangement links TRBV7-9 to TRBJ2-3; D gene ambiguous. The sequencing sample was made of PBMCs. This TCR came from a man aged 18 to 29 in good health and CMV-seropositive. In nucleotides, the CDR3 is TGTGCCAGCAGCGCAAGCCAGGATTATGAAGATACGCAGTATTTT. Protein sequence: CASSASQDYEDTQYF. The whole variable domain, remainder taken from reference TRBV7-9 and TRBJ2-3, is DTGVSQNPRHKITKRGQNVTFRCDPISEHNRLYWYRQTLGQGPEFLTYFQNEAQLEKSRLLSDRFSAERPKGSFSTLEIQRTEQGDSAMYLCASSASQDYEDTQYFGPGTRLTVL.